This TCR beta chain was retrieved from a study of blood T cell repertoires in COVID-19. Across the whole study: Researchers got acute and convalescent COVID-19 samples from the United States, Italy and Spain.

The CDR3 length is 18 residues. Deletions cut 6 bases from V and 8 bases from J, with 26 bases between. The germline V gene encodes CDR1 MDHEN and CDR2 SYDVKM. Authors' analysis steps: How many nucleated cells were present was estimated from reference gene primer amplification. Assay used: immunoSEQ multiplex PCR; TCRdb lists only in-frame clones, some missing. V and J calls and clone size follow that table, whereas D and trimming were derived from the DNA. The sample consists of 55,000 or so clones, around 77% of them appearing once. The V call is TRBV28, the J call TRBJ1-6; D perhaps matches TRBD1 (5 bases). This receptor was taken from a man in his sixties with acute or convalescent COVID-19. The sequencing input was peripheral blood. The CDR3 reads CASRSQLQASGGYSPLHF. The DNA of the CDR3 is TGTGCCAGCAGGTCCCAATTACAGGCCTCCGGGGGATATTCACCCCTCCACTTT.